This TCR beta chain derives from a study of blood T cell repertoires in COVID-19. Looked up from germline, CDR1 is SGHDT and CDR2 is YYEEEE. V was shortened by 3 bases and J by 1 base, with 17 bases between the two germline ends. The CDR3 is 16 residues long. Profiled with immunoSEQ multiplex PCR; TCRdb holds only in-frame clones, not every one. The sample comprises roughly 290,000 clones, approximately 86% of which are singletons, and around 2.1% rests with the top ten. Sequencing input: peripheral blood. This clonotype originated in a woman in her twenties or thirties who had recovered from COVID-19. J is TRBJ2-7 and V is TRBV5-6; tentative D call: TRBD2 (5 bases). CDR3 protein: CASSSYSGLLSYEQYF. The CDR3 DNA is TGTGCCAGCAGCTCTTACAGCGGCCTCCTATCCTACGAGCAGTACTTC.